The rows below give T cell receptor beta chains drawn from one sample of a study of naive and memory T cell subsets. TCRdb ran MiXCR on the 5' RACE reads and lists one entry per CDR3 protein. This sample carries roughly 48,000 distinct CDR3 sequences, approximately 4.8% of them seen once, and the ten largest clones take around 0.8%. The receptor set was obtained from a female donor in good health. The CDR3 runs from the conserved cysteine through the conserved F or W. The D gene is left open where the match is weak. Clone size is stated in some rows and not others, as once, few, many or a class when expanded.

len	j_gene	d_gene	abundance	v_gene	CDR3aa	CDR3nt
16	TRBJ2-5	-	few	TRBV5-4	CASSLLRPTRQETQYF	TGTGCCAGCAGCTTGTTACGGCCCACGCGCCAAGAGACCCAGTACTTC
15	TRBJ2-3	-	-	TRBV15	CATLREGGLTDTQYF	TGTGCCACCCTCCGTGAGGGAGGACTCACAGATACGCAGTATTTT
13	TRBJ2-7	TRBD2	many	TRBV27	CASSSWTSDEQYF	TGTGCCAGCAGTTCGTGGACTAGCGACGAGCAGTACTTC
15	TRBJ1-1	-	many	TRBV6-4	CASSDTGLPNTEAFF	TGTGCCAGCAGTGACACGGGACTCCCGAACACTGAAGCCTTCTTT
14	TRBJ2-7	TRBD2	many	TRBV11-2	CASSLGGRAYEQYF	TGTGCCAGCAGCTTAGGAGGGAGGGCCTACGAGCAGTACTTC
12	TRBJ2-3	-	few	TRBV29-1	CSDQSSTDTQYF	TGCAGCGATCAGAGTTCCACAGATACGCAGTATTTT
15	TRBJ2-3	TRBD2	many	TRBV19	CASSIERESTDTQYF	TGTGCCAGTAGTATTGAGCGGGAAAGCACAGATACGCAGTATTTT
15	TRBJ2-2	TRBD2	many	TRBV3-1	CASSLAGGGTGELFF	TGTGCCAGCAGCCTAGCGGGAGGAGGTACCGGGGAGCTGTTTTTT
16	TRBJ2-7	TRBD1	few	TRBV14	CASSIQGFGRSYEQYF	TGTGCCAGCAGTATACAGGGGTTTGGGCGTTCCTACGAGCAGTACTTC
15	TRBJ2-5	-	many	TRBV5-4	CASSSPGLYQETQYF	TGTGCCAGCAGTTCGCCAGGGTTGTACCAAGAGACCCAGTACTTC
13	TRBJ2-5	TRBD1	many	TRBV28	CASSLTGEETQYF	TGTGCCAGCAGTTTAACAGGGGAAGAGACCCAGTACTTC
13	TRBJ2-3	-	many	TRBV12-3/TRBV12-4	CASSLDLTDTQYF	TGTGCCAGCAGTTTAGACCTCACAGATACGCAGTATTTT
14	TRBJ2-3	-	many	TRBV28	CASSLGATTDTQYF	TGTGCCAGCAGTTTAGGGGCCACCACAGATACGCAGTATTTT
13	TRBJ1-2	-	few	TRBV27	CASTSTPNYGYTF	TGTGCCAGCACCTCCACCCCCAACTATGGCTACACCTTC
14	TRBJ1-4	-	many	TRBV7-9	CASSFGGGNEKLFF	TGTGCCAGCAGCTTTGGGGGGGGAAATGAAAAACTGTTTTTT
14	TRBJ1-5	-	many	TRBV20-1	CSARDAFWDQPQHF	TGCAGTGCTAGAGATGCGTTCTGGGATCAGCCCCAGCATTTT
17	TRBJ2-2	-	few	TRBV3-1	CASSHLPPLSNTGELFF	TGTGCCAGCAGCCACTTACCTCCCCTCTCGAACACCGGGGAGCTGTTTTTT
16	TRBJ2-1	-	many	TRBV12-3/TRBV12-4	CASSLGPDERPYEQFF	TGTGCCAGCAGTTTGGGGCCGGACGAGCGGCCCTATGAGCAGTTCTTC
16	TRBJ2-3	TRBD1	many	TRBV19	CASTGGTSRVGDTQYF	TGTGCCAGCACAGGGGGCACTAGCAGAGTGGGAGATACGCAGTATTTT
14	TRBJ2-1	-	many	TRBV20-1	CSARPFPSYNEQFF	TGCAGTGCTAGACCCTTTCCGTCCTACAATGAGCAGTTCTTC
13	TRBJ2-7	TRBD2	many	TRBV20-1	CSARGTSPYEQYF	TGCAGTGCTAGAGGGACTAGTCCCTACGAGCAGTACTTC
15	TRBJ2-2	-	-	TRBV28	CASSLTVIGTGELFF	TGTGCCAGCAGTTTAACAGTTATAGGCACCGGGGAGCTGTTTTTT
16	TRBJ2-3	-	many	TRBV28	CASSRQTGIKRDTQYF	TGTGCCAGCAGCCGCCAGACGGGGATCAAGAGAGATACGCAGTATTTT
14	TRBJ2-1	-	many	TRBV29-1	CSVVWGASYNEQFF	TGCAGCGTTGTTTGGGGAGCCTCCTACAATGAGCAGTTCTTC
15	TRBJ1-3	-	many	TRBV21-1	CASSKDRGPGNTIYF	TGTGCCAGCAGCAAAGACAGGGGGCCTGGAAACACCATATATTTT
15	TRBJ2-5	TRBD1	-	TRBV28	CASSSGQGSQETQYF	TGTGCCAGCAGTTCGGGACAGGGAAGCCAAGAGACCCAGTACTTC
16	TRBJ2-1	TRBD2	many	TRBV6-4	CASSDSGTSGRDEQFF	TGTGCCAGCAGTGACTCGGGGACTAGCGGGAGGGATGAGCAGTTCTTC
16	TRBJ1-2	-	many	TRBV28	CASRWGPVTSLYGYTF	TGTGCCAGCAGGTGGGGCCCGGTTACCTCTCTCTATGGCTACACCTTC
16	TRBJ2-3	TRBD2	many	TRBV7-2	CASSPLAGVGSDTQYF	TGTGCCAGCAGCCCGCTGGCGGGAGTGGGCTCAGATACGCAGTATTTT
15	TRBJ2-7	TRBD1	many	TRBV29-1	CSVESTGGFGWEQYF	TGCAGCGTTGAGTCAACAGGGGGCTTTGGATGGGAGCAGTACTTC
16	TRBJ2-5	-	-	TRBV7-6	CASSLAGTPLKETQYF	TGTGCCAGCAGCTTAGCTGGGACCCCCCTAAAAGAGACCCAGTACTTC
13	TRBJ1-1	-	-	TRBV6-1	CASRFSGDTEAFF	TGTGCCAGCAGGTTCTCAGGGGATACTGAAGCTTTCTTT
15	TRBJ2-7	-	many	TRBV5-1	CASSPDTLPTYEQYF	TGCGCCAGCAGCCCAGACACCTTACCGACCTACGAGCAGTACTTC
14	TRBJ1-5	-	many	TRBV20-1	CSANNAISNQPQHF	TGCAGTGCTAACAATGCCATTAGCAATCAGCCCCAGCATTTT
11	TRBJ1-2	-	few	TRBV12-3/TRBV12-4	CASSSRSGDTF	TGTGCCAGCAGTTCAAGGTCTGGCGACACCTTC
15	TRBJ1-2	TRBD1	many	TRBV5-5	CASSIHGRGNYGYTF	TGTGCCAGCAGCATCCACGGCAGGGGGAACTATGGCTACACCTTC
15	TRBJ1-1	TRBD1	many	TRBV29-1	CSVYRQGVGNTEAFF	TGCAGCGTCTATCGGCAGGGGGTGGGGAACACTGAAGCTTTCTTT
15	TRBJ2-7	-	many	TRBV5-1	CASSLVGGIATEQYF	TGCGCCAGCAGCTTGGTGGGCGGGATAGCGACCGAGCAGTACTTC
14	TRBJ2-3	-	few	TRBV29-1	CSVSNRGTGDTQYF	TGCAGCGTTAGTAACCGGGGGACTGGGGATACGCAGTATTTT
13	TRBJ2-5	-	many	TRBV28	CASSSTSTETQYF	TGTGCCAGCAGTTCCACTAGCACTGAGACCCAGTACTTC